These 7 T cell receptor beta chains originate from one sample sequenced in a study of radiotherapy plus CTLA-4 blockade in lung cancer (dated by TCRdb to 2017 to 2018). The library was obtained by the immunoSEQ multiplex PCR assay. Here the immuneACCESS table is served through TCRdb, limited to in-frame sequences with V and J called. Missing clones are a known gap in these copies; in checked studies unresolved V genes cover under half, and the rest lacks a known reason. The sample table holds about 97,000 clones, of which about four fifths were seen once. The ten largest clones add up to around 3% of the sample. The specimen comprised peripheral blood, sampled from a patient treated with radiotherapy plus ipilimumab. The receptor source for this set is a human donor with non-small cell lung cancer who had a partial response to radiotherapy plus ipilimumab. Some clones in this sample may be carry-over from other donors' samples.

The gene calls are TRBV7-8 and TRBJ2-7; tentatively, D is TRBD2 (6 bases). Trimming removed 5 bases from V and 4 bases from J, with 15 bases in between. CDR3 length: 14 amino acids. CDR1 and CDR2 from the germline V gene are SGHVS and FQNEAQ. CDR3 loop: CASSPGALTYEQYF. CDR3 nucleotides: TGTGCCAGCAGCCCGGGAGCCCTGACTTACGAGCAGTACTTC.

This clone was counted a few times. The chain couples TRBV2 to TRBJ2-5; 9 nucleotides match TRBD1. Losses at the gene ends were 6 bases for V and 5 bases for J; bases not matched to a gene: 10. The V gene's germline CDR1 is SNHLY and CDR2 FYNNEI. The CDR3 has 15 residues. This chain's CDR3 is CASRAGQGIWETQYF. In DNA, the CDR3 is TGTGCCAGCAGGGCGGGACAGGGTATTTGGGAGACCCAGTACTTC.

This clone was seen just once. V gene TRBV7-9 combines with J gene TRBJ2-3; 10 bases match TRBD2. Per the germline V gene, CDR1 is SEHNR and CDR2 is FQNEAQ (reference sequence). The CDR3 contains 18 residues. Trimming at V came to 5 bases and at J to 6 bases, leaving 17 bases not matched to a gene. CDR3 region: CASSPGQRGGPGRDTQYF. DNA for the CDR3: TGTGCCAGCAGCCCGGGCCAGCGGGGGGGCCCGGGTCGGGATACGCAGTATTTT.

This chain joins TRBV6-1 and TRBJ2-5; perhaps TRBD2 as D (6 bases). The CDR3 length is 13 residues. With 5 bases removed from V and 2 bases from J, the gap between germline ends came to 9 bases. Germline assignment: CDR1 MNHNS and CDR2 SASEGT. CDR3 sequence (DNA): TGTGCCAGCAGTCGGGGGTGGCAAGAGACCCAGTACTTC. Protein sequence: CASSRGWQETQYF.

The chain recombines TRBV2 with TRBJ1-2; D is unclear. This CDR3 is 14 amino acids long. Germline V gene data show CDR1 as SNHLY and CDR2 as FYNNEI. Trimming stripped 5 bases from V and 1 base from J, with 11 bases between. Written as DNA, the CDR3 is TGTGCCAGCAGTTACTCCAGGAATAACTATGGCTACACCTTC. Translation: CASSYSRNNYGYTF.

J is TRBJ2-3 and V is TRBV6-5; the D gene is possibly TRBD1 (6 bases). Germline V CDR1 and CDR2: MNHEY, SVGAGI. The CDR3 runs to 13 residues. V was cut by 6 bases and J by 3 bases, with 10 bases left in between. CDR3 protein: CASSRDTTDTQYF. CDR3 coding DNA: TGTGCCAGCAGCCGGGACACTACAGATACGCAGTATTTT.

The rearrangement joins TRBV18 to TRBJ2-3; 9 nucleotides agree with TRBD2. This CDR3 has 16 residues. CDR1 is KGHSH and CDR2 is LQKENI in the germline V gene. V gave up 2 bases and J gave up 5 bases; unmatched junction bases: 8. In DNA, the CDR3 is TGTGCCAGCTCACCAGTCGCGGGGGGGCTAGTAGATACGCAGTATTTT. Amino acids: CASSPVAGGLVDTQYF.